This T cell receptor beta chain originates from a study of CD8+CD57+ T cells in acquired aplastic anemia. About the research overall: On average, sorted CD4+ and CD8+ cells gave roughly 3 ug of DNA.

Genomic DNA was employed as the template in profiling TCR beta VDJ and CDR3. TCRdb re-derived calls from the reads in MiXCR, one entry per CDR3 protein. The sample has 190,000 or so distinct CDR3 sequences; over 55% are singletons. As for this clonotype: The germline gene is not matched at one end of the junction; a read error may be the cause.

In germline, CDR1 is DFQATT, CDR2 SNEGSKA (reference sequence). The CDR3 sequence is 13 residues long. The sample was sorted CD4+, CD8+, or CD8+CD57+ T cells (not recorded which) from PBMCs. The rearrangement links TRBV20-1 to TRBJ2-7; 7 bases fit TRBD1. This TCR derives from a human donor in good health. The DNA of the CDR3 is TGCAGTGCTAGGACAGGGACGGGGTACGGGCAGTACTTC. Translated: CSARTGTGYGQYF.